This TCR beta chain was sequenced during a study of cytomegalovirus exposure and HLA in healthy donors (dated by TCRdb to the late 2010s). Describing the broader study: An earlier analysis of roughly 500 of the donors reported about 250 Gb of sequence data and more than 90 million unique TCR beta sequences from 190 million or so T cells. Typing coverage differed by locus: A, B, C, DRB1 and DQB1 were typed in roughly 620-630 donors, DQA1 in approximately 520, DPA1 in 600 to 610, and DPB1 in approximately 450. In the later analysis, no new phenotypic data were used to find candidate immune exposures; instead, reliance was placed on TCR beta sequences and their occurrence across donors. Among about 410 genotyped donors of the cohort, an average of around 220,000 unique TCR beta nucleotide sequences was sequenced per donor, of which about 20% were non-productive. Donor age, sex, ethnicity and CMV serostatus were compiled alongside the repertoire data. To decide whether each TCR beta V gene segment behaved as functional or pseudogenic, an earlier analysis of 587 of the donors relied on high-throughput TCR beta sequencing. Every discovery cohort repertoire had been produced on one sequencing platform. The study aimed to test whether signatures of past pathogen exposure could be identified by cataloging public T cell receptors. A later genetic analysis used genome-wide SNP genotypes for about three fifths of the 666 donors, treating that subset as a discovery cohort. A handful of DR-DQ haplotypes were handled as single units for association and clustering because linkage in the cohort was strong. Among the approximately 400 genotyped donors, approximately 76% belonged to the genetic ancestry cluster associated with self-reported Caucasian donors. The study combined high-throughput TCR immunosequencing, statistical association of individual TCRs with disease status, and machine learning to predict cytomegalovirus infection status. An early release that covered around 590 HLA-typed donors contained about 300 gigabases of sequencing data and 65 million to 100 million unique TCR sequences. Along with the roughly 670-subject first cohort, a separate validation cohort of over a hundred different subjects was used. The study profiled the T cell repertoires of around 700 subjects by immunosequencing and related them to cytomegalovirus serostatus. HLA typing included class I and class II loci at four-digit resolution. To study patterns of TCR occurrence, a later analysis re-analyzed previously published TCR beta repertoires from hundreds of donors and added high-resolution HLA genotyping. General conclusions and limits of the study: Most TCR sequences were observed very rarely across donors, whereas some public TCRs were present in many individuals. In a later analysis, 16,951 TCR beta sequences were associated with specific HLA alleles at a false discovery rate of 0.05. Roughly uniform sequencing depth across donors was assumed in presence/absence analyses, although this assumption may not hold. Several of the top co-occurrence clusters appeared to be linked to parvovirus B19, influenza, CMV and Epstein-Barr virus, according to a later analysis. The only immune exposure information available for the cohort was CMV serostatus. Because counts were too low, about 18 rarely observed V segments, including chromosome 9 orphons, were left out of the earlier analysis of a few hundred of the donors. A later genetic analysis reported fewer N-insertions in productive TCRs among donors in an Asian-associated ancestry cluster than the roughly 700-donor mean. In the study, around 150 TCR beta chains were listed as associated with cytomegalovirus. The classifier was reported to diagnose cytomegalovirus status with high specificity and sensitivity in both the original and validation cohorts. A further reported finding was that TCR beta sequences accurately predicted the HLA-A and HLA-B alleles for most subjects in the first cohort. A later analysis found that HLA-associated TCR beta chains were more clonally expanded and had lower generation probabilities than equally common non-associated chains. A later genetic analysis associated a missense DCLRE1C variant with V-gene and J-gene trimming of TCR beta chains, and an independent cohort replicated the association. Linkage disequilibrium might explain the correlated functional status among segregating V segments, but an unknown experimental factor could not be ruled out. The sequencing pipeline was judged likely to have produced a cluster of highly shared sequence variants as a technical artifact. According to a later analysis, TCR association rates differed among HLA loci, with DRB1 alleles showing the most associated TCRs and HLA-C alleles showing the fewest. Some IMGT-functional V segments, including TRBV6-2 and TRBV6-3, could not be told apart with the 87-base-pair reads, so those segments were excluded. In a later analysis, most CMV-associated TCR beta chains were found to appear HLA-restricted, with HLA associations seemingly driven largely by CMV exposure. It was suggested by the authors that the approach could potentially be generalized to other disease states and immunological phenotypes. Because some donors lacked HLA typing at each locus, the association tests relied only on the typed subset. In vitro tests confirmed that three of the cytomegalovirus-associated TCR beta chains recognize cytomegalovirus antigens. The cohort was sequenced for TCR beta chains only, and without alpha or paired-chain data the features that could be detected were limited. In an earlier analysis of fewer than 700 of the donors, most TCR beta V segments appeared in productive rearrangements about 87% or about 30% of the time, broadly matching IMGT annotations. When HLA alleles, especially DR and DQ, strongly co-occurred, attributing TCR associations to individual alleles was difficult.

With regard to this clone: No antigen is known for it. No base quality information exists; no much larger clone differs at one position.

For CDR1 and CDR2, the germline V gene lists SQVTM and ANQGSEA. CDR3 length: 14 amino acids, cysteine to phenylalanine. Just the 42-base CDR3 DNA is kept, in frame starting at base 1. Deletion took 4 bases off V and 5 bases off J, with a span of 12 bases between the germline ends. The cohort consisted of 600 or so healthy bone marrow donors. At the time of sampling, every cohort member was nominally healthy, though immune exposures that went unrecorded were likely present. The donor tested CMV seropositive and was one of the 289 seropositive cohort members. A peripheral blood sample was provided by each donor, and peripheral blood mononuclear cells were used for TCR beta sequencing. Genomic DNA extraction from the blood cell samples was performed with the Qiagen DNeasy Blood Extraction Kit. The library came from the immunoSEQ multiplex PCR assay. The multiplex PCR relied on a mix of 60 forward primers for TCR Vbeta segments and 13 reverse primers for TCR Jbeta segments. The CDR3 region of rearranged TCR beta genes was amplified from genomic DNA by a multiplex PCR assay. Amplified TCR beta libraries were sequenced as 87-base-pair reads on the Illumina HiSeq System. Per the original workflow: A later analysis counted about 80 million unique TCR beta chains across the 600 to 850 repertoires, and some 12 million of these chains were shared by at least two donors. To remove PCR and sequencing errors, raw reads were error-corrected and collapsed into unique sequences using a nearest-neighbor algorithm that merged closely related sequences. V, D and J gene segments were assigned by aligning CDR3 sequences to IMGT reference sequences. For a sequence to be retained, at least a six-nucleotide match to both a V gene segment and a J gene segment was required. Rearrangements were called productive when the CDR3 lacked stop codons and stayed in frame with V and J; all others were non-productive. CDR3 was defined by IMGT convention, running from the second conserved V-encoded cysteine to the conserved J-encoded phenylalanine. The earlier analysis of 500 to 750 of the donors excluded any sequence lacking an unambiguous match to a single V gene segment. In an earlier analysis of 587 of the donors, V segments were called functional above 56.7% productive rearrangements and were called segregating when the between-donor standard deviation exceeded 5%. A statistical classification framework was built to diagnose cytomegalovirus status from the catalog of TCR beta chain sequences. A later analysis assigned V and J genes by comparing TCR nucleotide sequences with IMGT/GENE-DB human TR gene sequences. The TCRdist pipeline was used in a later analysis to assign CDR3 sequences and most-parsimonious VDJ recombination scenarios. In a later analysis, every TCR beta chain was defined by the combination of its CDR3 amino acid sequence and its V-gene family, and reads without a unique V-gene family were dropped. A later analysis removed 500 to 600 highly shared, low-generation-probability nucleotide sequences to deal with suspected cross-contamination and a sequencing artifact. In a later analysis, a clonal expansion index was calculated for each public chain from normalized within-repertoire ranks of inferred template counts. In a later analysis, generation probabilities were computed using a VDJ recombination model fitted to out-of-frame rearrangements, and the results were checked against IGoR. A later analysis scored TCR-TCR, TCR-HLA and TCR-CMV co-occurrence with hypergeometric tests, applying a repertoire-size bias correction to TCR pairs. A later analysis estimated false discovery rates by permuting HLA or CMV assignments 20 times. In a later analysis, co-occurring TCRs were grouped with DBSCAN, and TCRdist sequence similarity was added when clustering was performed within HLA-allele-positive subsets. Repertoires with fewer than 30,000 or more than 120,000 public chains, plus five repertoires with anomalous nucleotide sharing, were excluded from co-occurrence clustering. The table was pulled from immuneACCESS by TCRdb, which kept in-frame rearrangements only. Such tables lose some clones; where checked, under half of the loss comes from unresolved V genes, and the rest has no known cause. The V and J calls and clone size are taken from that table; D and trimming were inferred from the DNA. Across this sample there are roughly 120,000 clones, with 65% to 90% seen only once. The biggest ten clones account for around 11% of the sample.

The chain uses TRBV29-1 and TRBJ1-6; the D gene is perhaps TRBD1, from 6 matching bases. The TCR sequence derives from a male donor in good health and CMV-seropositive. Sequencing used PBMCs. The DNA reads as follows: TGCAGCGTTGCAACAGGGCTGGATAATTCACCCCTCCACTTT. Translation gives CSVATGLDNSPLHF. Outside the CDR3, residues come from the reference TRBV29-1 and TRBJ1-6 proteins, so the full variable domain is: SAVISQKPSRDICQRGTSLTIQCQVDSQVTMMFWYRQQPGQSLTLIATANQGSEATYESGFVIDKFPISRPNLTFSTLTVSNMSPEDSSIYLCSVATGLDNSPLHFGNGTRLTVT.